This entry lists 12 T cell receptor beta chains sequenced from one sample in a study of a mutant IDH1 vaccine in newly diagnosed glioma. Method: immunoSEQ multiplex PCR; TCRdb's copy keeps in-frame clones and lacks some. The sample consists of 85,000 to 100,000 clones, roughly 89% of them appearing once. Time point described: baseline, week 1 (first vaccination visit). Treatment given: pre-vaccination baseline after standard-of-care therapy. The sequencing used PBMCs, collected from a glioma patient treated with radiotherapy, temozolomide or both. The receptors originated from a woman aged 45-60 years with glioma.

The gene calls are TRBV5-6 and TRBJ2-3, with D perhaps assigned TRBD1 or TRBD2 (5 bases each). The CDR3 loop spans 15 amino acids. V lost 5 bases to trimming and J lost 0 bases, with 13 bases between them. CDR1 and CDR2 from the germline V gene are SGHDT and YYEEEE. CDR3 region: CASSYRWTSTDTQYF. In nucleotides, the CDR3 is TGTGCCAGCAGTTACAGGTGGACTAGCACAGATACGCAGTATTTT.

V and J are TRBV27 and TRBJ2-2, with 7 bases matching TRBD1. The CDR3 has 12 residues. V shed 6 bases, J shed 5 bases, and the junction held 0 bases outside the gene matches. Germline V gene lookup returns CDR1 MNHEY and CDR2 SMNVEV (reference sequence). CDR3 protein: CASRTGTGELFF. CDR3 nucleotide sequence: TGTGCCAGCAGGACAGGGACCGGGGAGCTGTTTTTT.

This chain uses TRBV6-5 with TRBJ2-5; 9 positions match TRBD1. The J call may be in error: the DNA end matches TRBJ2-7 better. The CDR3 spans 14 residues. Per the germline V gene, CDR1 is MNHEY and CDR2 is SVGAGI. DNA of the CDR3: TGTGCCAGCAGAAGGACAGGGGACCCCTACGAGCAGTACTTC. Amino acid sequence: CASRRTGDPYEQYF.

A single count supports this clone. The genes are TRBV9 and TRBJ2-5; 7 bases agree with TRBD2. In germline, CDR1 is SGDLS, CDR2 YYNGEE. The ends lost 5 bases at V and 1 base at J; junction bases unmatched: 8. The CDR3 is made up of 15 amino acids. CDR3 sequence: CASSRSGTTQETQYF. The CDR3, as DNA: TGTGCCAGCAGTAGAAGCGGGACCACCCAAGAGACCCAGTACTTC.

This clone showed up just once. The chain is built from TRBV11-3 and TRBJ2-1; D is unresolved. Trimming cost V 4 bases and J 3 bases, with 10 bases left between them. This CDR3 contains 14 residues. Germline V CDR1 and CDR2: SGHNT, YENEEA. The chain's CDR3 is CASSSTSFYNEQFF. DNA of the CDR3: TGTGCCAGCAGCTCAACAAGTTTCTACAATGAGCAGTTCTTC.

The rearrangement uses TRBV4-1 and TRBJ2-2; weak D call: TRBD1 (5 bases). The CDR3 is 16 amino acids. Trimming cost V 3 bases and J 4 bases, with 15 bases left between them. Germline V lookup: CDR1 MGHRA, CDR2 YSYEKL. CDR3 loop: CASSHPIRAATGELFF. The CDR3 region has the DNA TGCGCCAGCAGCCACCCAATCAGGGCGGCCACCGGGGAGCTGTTTTTT.

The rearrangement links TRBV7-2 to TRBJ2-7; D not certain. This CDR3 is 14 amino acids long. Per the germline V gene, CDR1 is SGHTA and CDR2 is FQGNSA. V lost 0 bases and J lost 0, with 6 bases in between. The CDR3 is CASSLAWISYEQYF. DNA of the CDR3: TGTGCCAGCAGCTTAGCGTGGATCTCCTACGAGCAGTACTTC.

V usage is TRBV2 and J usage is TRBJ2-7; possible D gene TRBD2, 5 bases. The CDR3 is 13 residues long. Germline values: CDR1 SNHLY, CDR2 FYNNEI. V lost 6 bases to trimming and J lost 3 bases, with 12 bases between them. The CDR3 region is CASRRELLYEQYF. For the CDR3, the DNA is TGTGCCAGCAGGAGGGAGCTGCTCTACGAGCAGTACTTC.

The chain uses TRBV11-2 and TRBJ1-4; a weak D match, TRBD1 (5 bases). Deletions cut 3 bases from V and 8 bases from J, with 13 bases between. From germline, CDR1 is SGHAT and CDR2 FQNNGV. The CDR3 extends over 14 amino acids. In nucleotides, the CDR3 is TGTGCCAGCAGCTTCTCTGGACAAGCGGAAAAACTGTTTTTT. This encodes CASSFSGQAEKLFF.

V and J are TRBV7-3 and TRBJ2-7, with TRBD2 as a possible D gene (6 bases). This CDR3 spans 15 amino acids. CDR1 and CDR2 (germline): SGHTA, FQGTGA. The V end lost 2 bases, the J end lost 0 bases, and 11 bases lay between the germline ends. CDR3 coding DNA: TGTGCCAGCAGCTTATCCGGGGGTAGCTCCTACGAGCAGTACTTC. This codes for CASSLSGGSSYEQYF.

The CDR3 region is CASSLDPIAGLAEQYF. CDR3 sequence (DNA): TGTGCCAGCTCACTCGACCCGATAGCGGGATTGGCCGAGCAGTACTTC. V is TRBV18 and J is TRBJ2-7; 8 bases line up with TRBD2. The germline gives CDR1 KGHSH, CDR2 LQKENI. J was trimmed by 6 bases and V by 4 bases; bases with no gene match: 14. The CDR3 runs 16 residues.

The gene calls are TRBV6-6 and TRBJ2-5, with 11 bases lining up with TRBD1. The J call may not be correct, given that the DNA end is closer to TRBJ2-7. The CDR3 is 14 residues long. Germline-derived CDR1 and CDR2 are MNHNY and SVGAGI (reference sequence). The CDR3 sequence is CASSYRGQGDEQYF. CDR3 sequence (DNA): TGTGCCAGCAGTTACAGGGGACAGGGGGACGAGCAGTACTTC.